These 9 T cell receptor beta chains came from one sample sequenced in a study of cytomegalovirus exposure and HLA in healthy donors. The PCR was carried out with 60 Vbeta primers and 13 Jbeta primers. Profiling relied on immunoSEQ multiplex PCR, and the TCRdb table lists in-frame clones only, not all of them. The data contain 90,000 to 150,000 clones, around three quarters of them seen just once; the ten biggest clones take up 2% to 3%. The specimen sequenced was PBMCs. These receptors were taken from a female donor in good health and CMV-seronegative.

V is TRBV7-9 and J is TRBJ2-7, with D possibly TRBD2 on 5 matching bases. The V gene lost 0 bases and the J gene lost 6 bases, with 12 bases spanning the gap. The germline V gene encodes CDR1 SEHNR and CDR2 FQNEAQ (reference sequence). The CDR3 is 14 residues long. CDR3 amino acids: CASSLAGTRSEQYF. CDR3 sequence (DNA): TGTGCCAGCAGCTTAGCGGGCACTAGGAGCGAGCAGTACTTC. Complete variable domain (other parts from reference TRBV7-9 and TRBJ2-7): DTGVSQNPRHKITKRGQNVTFRCDPISEHNRLYWYRQTLGQGPEFLTYFQNEAQLEKSRLLSDRFSAERPKGSFSTLEIQRTEQGDSAMYLCASSLAGTRSEQYFGPGTRLTVT.

The chain has TRBV18 and TRBJ2-2; D possibly corresponds to TRBD1 (5 bases). V gave up 2 bases and J gave up 1 base, with 8 bases separating them. CDR1 KGHSH and CDR2 LQKENI come from the germline V gene. This CDR3 is 15 amino acids long. The CDR3: CASSPATGNTGELFF. As DNA, the CDR3 is TGTGCCAGCTCACCAGCTACAGGGAACACCGGGGAGCTGTTTTTT.

J is TRBJ1-4 and V is TRBV2, with 9 bases matching TRBD1. Looked up from germline, CDR1 is SNHLY and CDR2 is FYNNEI. The CDR3 covers 15 residues. V was clipped by 6 bases and J by 5 bases; unmatched bases: 7. The CDR3 loop reads CASSSGQGRNEKLFF. The CDR3 bases are TGTGCCAGCAGCTCGGGACAGGGACGGAATGAAAAACTGTTTTTT.

The chain links TRBV6-5 to TRBJ1-2; 10 positions match TRBD1. Trimming at V came to 7 bases and at J to 3 bases, leaving 5 bases not matched to a gene. The CDR3 runs 14 residues. CDR1 MNHEY and CDR2 SVGAGI come from the germline V gene. Written as DNA, the CDR3 is TGTGCCAGCACCTACGGGACAGGGGACTATGGCTACACCTTC. This sequence encodes CASTYGTGDYGYTF.

Comment on this clone: This same CDR3 is encoded by further DNA sequences in the sample. This chain connects TRBV27 to TRBJ1-1, with a tentative D call TRBD1 (5 bases). Germline V gives CDR1 MNHEY, CDR2 SMNVEV (reference sequence). This CDR3 contains 13 residues. Trimming removed 5 bases at V and 1 base at J, with 8 bases between. The CDR3 region is CASSLTGNTEAFF. In DNA form, the CDR3 reads TGTGCCAGCAGTCTTACAGGGAACACTGAAGCTTTCTTT.

This sequence joins TRBV30 and TRBJ2-2, with D possibly being TRBD1 (5 bases). Trimming left V 1 base short and J 4 bases short, with 10 bases between. Germline assignment: CDR1 GTSNPN and CDR2 SVGIG (reference sequence). The CDR3 sequence is 14 residues long. The CDR3 here is CAWSGGAVTGELFF. CDR3 coding DNA: TGTGCCTGGAGTGGTGGGGCCGTCACCGGGGAGCTGTTTTTT.

V and J are TRBV27 and TRBJ1-5, with no clear D. CDR1 is MNHEY and CDR2 is SMNVEV in the germline V gene (reference sequence). The CDR3 extends over 18 amino acids. The V end lost 3 bases, the J end lost 0 bases, and 18 bases lay between the germline ends. CDR3 sequence: CASSLRVWTDPSNQPQHF. CDR3 nucleotides: TGTGCCAGCAGTTTGAGGGTGTGGACGGACCCTAGCAATCAGCCCCAGCATTTT.

The chain joins TRBV2 to TRBJ2-1, with TRBD1 matching over 7 bases. The CDR3 extends over 17 amino acids. V lost 3 bases and J lost 8; bases outside the gene matches: 16. The germline V gene has CDR1 SNHLY and CDR2 FYNNEI. Written as DNA, the CDR3 is TGTGCCAGCAGTGATTTGGGTGTGACAGGGTACGACGATGAGCAGTTCTTC. Translated, it gives CASSDLGVTGYDDEQFF.

The CDR3 loop is CASSESGSWRADTQYF. As DNA, the CDR3 is TGTGCCAGCAGTGAATCGGGGTCGTGGCGGGCAGATACGCAGTATTTT. The chain links TRBV6-1 to TRBJ2-3; D might be TRBD2 (5 bases). Germline V CDR1 and CDR2: MNHNS, SASEGT. The CDR3 extends over 16 amino acids. V lost 2 bases and J lost 4, with 16 bases in between.